This is a list of T cell receptor beta chains from one sample in a study of metastatic and nonmetastatic thyroid tumors. With MiXCR, TCRdb reprocessed the PCR reads. The sample shows around 41,000 clones, roughly 27% of them seen only once. The sequenced material came from blood. Receptors were obtained from a male donor with papillary thyroid cancer or a benign thyroid nodule (not recorded which). Some clones in this sample may be carry-over from other donors' samples. Both conserved end residues are part of each CDR3. Fields, in order: D gene, clone size, V gene, J gene, CDR3 DNA, CDR3 protein. A D gene is named only where the DNA matches it firmly. Rows give clone size only sometimes, using once, few, many, or a class for an expanded clone.

D gene: -; clone size: few; V gene: TRBV12-3/TRBV12-4; J gene: TRBJ1-1; CDR3 DNA: TGTGCCAGCAGTTTTGGCGGGATTGACACTGAAGCTTTCTTT; CDR3 protein: CASSFGGIDTEAFF
D gene: -; clone size: many; V gene: TRBV28; J gene: TRBJ2-2; CDR3 DNA: TGTGCCAGCAGTCTACATCGTTCTTCCGGGGAGCTGTTTTTT; CDR3 protein: CASSLHRSSGELFF
D gene: TRBD1; clone size: -; V gene: TRBV6-2/TRBV6-3; J gene: TRBJ2-2; CDR3 DNA: TGTGCCAGCAGTCCGCAGGGACAGGCGGCCGCGGAGCTGTTATTT; CDR3 protein: CASSPQGQAAAELLF
D gene: -; clone size: medium-sized; V gene: TRBV2; J gene: TRBJ1-6; CDR3 DNA: TGTGCCAGCAGTGATCAGACAACTGCTTCACCCCTCCACTTT; CDR3 protein: CASSDQTTASPLHF
D gene: TRBD1; clone size: many; V gene: TRBV11-1; J gene: TRBJ2-1; CDR3 DNA: TGTGCCAGCAGCTTAGGTCGGACAGGGGTGGAGAATGAGCAGTTCTTC; CDR3 protein: CASSLGRTGVENEQFF
D gene: -; clone size: -; V gene: TRBV6-6; J gene: TRBJ2-3; CDR3 DNA: TGTGCCAGCAGTTACATCTGGACCGACGCAGATACGCAGTATTTT; CDR3 protein: CASSYIWTDADTQYF
D gene: -; clone size: -; V gene: TRBV11-1; J gene: TRBJ2-1; CDR3 DNA: TGTGCCAGCAGCTTAGCGGTGGGAGCGGTTGGCAATGAGCAGTTCTTC; CDR3 protein: CASSLAVGAVGNEQFF
D gene: -; clone size: -; V gene: TRBV6-1; J gene: TRBJ1-5; CDR3 DNA: TGTGCCAGCAGCTTAGCCGCGGAACAGCCCCAGCATTTT; CDR3 protein: CASSLAAEQPQHF
D gene: -; clone size: -; V gene: TRBV6-2/TRBV6-3; J gene: TRBJ1-6; CDR3 DNA: TGTGCCAGCAGTTACTCGACCGGGATTTCCATCAGCTCCTATAATTCACCCCTCCACTTT; CDR3 protein: CASSYSTGISISSYNSPLHF
D gene: -; clone size: few; V gene: TRBV18; J gene: TRBJ2-2; CDR3 DNA: TGTGCCAGCTCACCACAGGACACCGGGGAGCTGTTTTTT; CDR3 protein: CASSPQDTGELFF
D gene: -; clone size: -; V gene: TRBV7-2; J gene: TRBJ2-7; CDR3 DNA: TGTGCCAGCAGCTTATTGGGGTACTACGAGCAGTACTTC; CDR3 protein: CASSLLGYYEQYF
D gene: -; clone size: few; V gene: TRBV7-8; J gene: TRBJ2-7; CDR3 DNA: TGTGCCAGCAGCCCTGGGACGCTGCAGTACTTC; CDR3 protein: CASSPGTLQYF
D gene: -; clone size: -; V gene: TRBV11-2; J gene: TRBJ2-7; CDR3 DNA: TGTGCCAGCAGCTTCCCGGTACTAGGTGCCGACGAGCAGTACTTC; CDR3 protein: CASSFPVLGADEQYF
D gene: TRBD1; clone size: many; V gene: TRBV3-1; J gene: TRBJ2-5; CDR3 DNA: TGTGCCAGCAGCCAATTCCTCTCGGGACAGGGAGAGACCCAGTACTTC; CDR3 protein: CASSQFLSGQGETQYF
D gene: -; clone size: once; V gene: TRBV6-1; J gene: TRBJ2-5; CDR3 DNA: TGTGCCAGACACCACGGAGGGGGCGGGAGTGTGTCAGCCCGAGAGACACAGTACTTC; CDR3 protein: CARHHGGGGSVSARETQYF
D gene: -; clone size: -; V gene: TRBV7-3; J gene: TRBJ2-7; CDR3 DNA: TGTGCCAGCAGCCCGACCGGGACCTCCCTCGAGCAGTACTTC; CDR3 protein: CASSPTGTSLEQYF
D gene: -; clone size: -; V gene: TRBV4-3; J gene: TRBJ1-5; CDR3 DNA: TGCGCCAGCAGCCAGAGTTACGTTTGGCAGGGGAATCAGCCCCAGCATTTT; CDR3 protein: CASSQSYVWQGNQPQHF
D gene: -; clone size: many; V gene: TRBV9; J gene: TRBJ1-6; CDR3 DNA: TGTGCCAGCAGCACACAGGGCAGCTCCTATAATTCACCCCTCCACTTT; CDR3 protein: CASSTQGSSYNSPLHF